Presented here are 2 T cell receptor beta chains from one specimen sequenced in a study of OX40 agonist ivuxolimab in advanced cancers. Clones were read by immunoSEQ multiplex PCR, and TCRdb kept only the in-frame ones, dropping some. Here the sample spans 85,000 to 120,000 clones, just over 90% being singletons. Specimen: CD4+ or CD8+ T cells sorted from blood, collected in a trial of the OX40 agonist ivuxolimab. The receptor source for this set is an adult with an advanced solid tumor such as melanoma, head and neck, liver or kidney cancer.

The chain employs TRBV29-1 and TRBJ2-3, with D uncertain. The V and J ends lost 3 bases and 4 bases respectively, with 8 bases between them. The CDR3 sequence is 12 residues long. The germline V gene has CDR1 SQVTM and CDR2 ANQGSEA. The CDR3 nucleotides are TGCAGCGTTGAGGAGATTCCAGATACGCAGTATTTT. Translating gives CSVEEIPDTQYF.

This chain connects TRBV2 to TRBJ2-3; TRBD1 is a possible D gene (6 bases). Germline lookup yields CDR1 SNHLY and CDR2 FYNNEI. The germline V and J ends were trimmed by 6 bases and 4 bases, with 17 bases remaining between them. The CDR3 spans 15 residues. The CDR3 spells CASRSGTNIADTQYF. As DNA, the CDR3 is TGTGCCAGCAGATCCGGGACAAACATAGCAGATACGCAGTATTTT.